Following are 18 T cell receptor beta chains from one sample sequenced in a study of CD8+ T cells in alopecia areata. The sequencing template was cDNA reverse transcribed from extracted RNA. Profiling relied on immunoSEQ multiplex PCR, and the TCRdb table lists in-frame clones only, not all of them. Of 190,000 or so clones detected, about 60% appear once; the ten largest clones hold around 12%. As to treatment: oral pan-JAK inhibitor, 5-10 mg twice daily. The sample in question was CD8+ T cells sorted from blood, obtained at week 24, from a patient treated with tofacitinib. These receptors came from a human donor with alopecia areata.

The rearrangement joins TRBV5-1 to TRBJ1-1, with 8 bases that match TRBD1. Germline V lookup: CDR1 SGHRS, CDR2 YFSETQ. The length of the CDR3 is 13 residues. Trimming at V came to 4 bases and at J to 6 bases, leaving 5 bases not matched to a gene. The CDR3 coding sequence is TGCGCCAGCAGCCTCGACAGGGGACCTGAAGCTTTCTTT. It yields the protein CASSLDRGPEAFF.

This clone was recorded a few times. V and J are TRBV7-9 and TRBJ2-7; D gene uncertain. The CDR3 covers 14 residues. Germline assignment: CDR1 SEHNR and CDR2 FQNEAQ (reference sequence). The ends were cut back, 5 bases at V and 5 bases at J, with 16 bases in the middle. DNA of the CDR3: TGTGCCAGCAGCCCCGTCGCTCGGATGGACGAGCAGTACTTC. This sequence encodes CASSPVARMDEQYF.

The chain combines TRBV6-5 with TRBJ2-1; D gene ambiguous. This CDR3 is 14 amino acids long. The germline gives CDR1 MNHEY, CDR2 SVGAGI. Trimming removed 5 bases from V and 3 bases from J, with 11 bases in between. CDR3 nucleotide sequence: TGTGCCAGCAGTCCTGGACCTAGCTACAATGAGCAGTTCTTC. It specifies CASSPGPSYNEQFF.

This clone came up a few times. The chain combines TRBV6-5 with TRBJ1-6; no definite D call. With 4 bases removed from V and 13 bases from J, the gap between germline ends came to 8 bases. Germline CDR1 is MNHEY and CDR2 is SVGAGI. The CDR3 has 11 amino acids. The CDR3 DNA follows: TGTGCCAGCAGTTCCCTGGGGCCCCTCCACTTT. Amino acid sequence: CASSSLGPLHF.

J is TRBJ2-3 and V is TRBV27, with 12 positions matching TRBD2. Germline V gives CDR1 MNHEY, CDR2 SMNVEV (reference sequence). Trimming at V came to 4 bases and at J to 0 bases, leaving 5 bases not matched to a gene. CDR3 length: 17 amino acids. CDR3 DNA: TGTGCCAGCAGTTCTGGACTAGCGGGATCTAGCACAGATACGCAGTATTTT. Its protein product is CASSSGLAGSSTDTQYF.

The rearrangement joins TRBV4-1 to TRBJ1-2, with D unresolved. This CDR3 is built from 14 residues. The germline V and J ends were trimmed by 0 bases and 4 bases, with 9 bases remaining between them. Germline V gives CDR1 MGHRA, CDR2 YSYEKL. The CDR3 loop is CASSQEAGAYGYTF. The CDR3 coding sequence is TGCGCCAGCAGCCAAGAGGCAGGCGCCTATGGCTACACCTTC.

As to this clone: Sequence at one end of the junction differs from germline and may be a read error. This chain uses TRBV7-7 with TRBJ2-5; 7 nucleotides agree with TRBD2. The CDR3 is 13 amino acids. Germline loops: CDR1 SSHAT, CDR2 FNYEAQ (reference sequence). The CDR3 loop is CASSRRGEETQYF. The CDR3 DNA sequence: TGTGCTAGCAGCCGTCGGGGGGAAGAGACCCAGTACTTC.

V is TRBV2 and J is TRBJ1-6; the D is unclear. There are 10 residues in the CDR3. The V gene's germline CDR1 is SNHLY and CDR2 FYNNEI. Trimming removed 4 bases from V and 19 bases from J, with 11 bases in between. The chain's CDR3 is CASSAAGMHF. In DNA, the CDR3 is TGTGCCAGCAGTGCGGCGGGGATGCACTTT.

This clone has only a few counts. The chain combines TRBV7-2 with TRBJ2-3; 10 bases match TRBD2. The CDR3 is made up of 16 amino acids. Germline values: CDR1 SGHTA, CDR2 FQGNSA. The ends lost 1 base at V and 2 bases at J; junction bases unmatched: 3. DNA of the CDR3: TGTGCCAGCAGCTTAGGAAGCGGGGGGGCCACAGATACGCAGTATTTT. Translation gives CASSLGSGGATDTQYF.

The rearrangement links TRBV6-5 to TRBJ2-1; D is unclear. The CDR3 is made up of 13 amino acids. Trimming shortened V by 2 bases and J by 3 bases, and 5 bases separated the two germline ends. The germline gives CDR1 MNHEY, CDR2 SVGAGI. The CDR3 here is CASSYNSYNEQFF. In DNA form, the CDR3 reads TGTGCCAGCAGTTACAACAGCTACAATGAGCAGTTCTTC.

The DNA for the CDR3 is TGTGCCACCCGCGGGGAAAGCTACACCTTC. Its protein is CATRGESYTF. The genes are TRBV2 and TRBJ1-2; D ambiguous. Trimming pared 10 bases from V and 9 bases from J, leaving 12 bases between. The CDR3 is 10 residues long. The germline gives CDR1 SNHLY, CDR2 FYNNEI.

This clone was seen only once. The J gene is TRBJ2-4, the V gene TRBV6-6; unclear D gene. V gave up 8 bases and J gave up 2 bases, with 10 bases separating them. The CDR3 runs 13 residues. Germline-derived CDR1 and CDR2 are MNHNY and SVGAGI (reference sequence). The chain's CDR3 is CASLRNSKNIQYF. CDR3 DNA: TGTGCCAGCCTACGGAATTCCAAAAACATTCAGTACTTC.

CDR3 bases: TGTGCCAGCAGCTTAATCCCGGGGGGCAATGAGCAGTTCTTC. This codes for CASSLIPGGNEQFF. J is TRBJ2-1 and V is TRBV7-3; 7 bases line up with TRBD2. Germline loops: CDR1 SGHTA, CDR2 FQGTGA. The J segment lost 6 bases and the V segment lost 1 base, leaving 3 bases of the junction unmatched. The CDR3 contains 14 residues. The variable domain in full, with the rest retrieved from reference TRBV7-3 and TRBJ2-1, is GAGVSQTPSNKVTEKGKYVELRCDPISGHTALYWYRQSLGQGPEFLIYFQGTGAADDSGLPNDRFFAVRPEGSVSTLKIQRTERGDSAVYLCASSLIPGGNEQFFGPGTRLTVL.

This chain joins TRBV4-1 and TRBJ2-7, with no clear D. V was pared by 1 base and J by 0 bases, with 10 bases between. This CDR3 is 15 amino acids long. Germline V gene lookup returns CDR1 MGHRA and CDR2 YSYEKL. DNA for the CDR3: TGCGCCAGCAGCCAAGCGGCCTCGGGCTCCTACGAGCAGTACTTC. Translating gives CASSQAASGSYEQYF.

Of note for this clone: Other DNA sequences of this sample code for an identical CDR3. The chain couples TRBV5-6 to TRBJ1-2, with D hard to call. V dropped 4 bases and J dropped 0 bases, with 7 bases sitting between them. The CDR3 covers 13 residues. The V gene's germline CDR1 is SGHDT and CDR2 YYEEEE. The CDR3 nucleotides are TGTGCCAGCAGCCTTGAGGCTAACTATGGCTACACCTTC. Residues: CASSLEANYGYTF.

This chain joins TRBV4-1 and TRBJ2-3, with 8 nucleotides matching TRBD2. V shed 1 base, J shed 3 bases, and the junction held 0 bases outside the gene matches. This CDR3 region has 14 residues. The germline gives CDR1 MGHRA, CDR2 YSYEKL. Here the CDR3 DNA reads TGCGCCAGCAGCCAAGTAGCGGGGACAGATACGCAGTATTTT. Protein sequence: CASSQVAGTDTQYF.

The V call is TRBV5-6, the J call TRBJ1-1; D not certain. The CDR3 contains 12 residues. The germline V and J ends were trimmed by 4 bases and 3 bases, with 7 bases remaining between them. Germline-derived CDR1 and CDR2 are SGHDT and YYEEEE. The DNA for the CDR3 is TGTGCCAGCAGCATAGGGTACACTGAAGCTTTCTTT. Translation: CASSIGYTEAFF.

The genes are TRBV9 and TRBJ1-2; D not resolved. Germline assignment: CDR1 SGDLS and CDR2 YYNGEE. Trimming took off 0 bases at V and 6 bases at J, with 9 bases between the two ends. This CDR3 comprises 13 residues. The CDR3 nucleotides read TGTGCCAGCAGCGTAGGAGGGATAGATGGCTACACCTTC. Its translation: CASSVGGIDGYTF.